This TCR beta chain was captured by sequencing in a study of CD8 T cells in ankylosing spondylitis. In germline, CDR1 is DFQATT, CDR2 SNEGSKA (reference sequence). V lost 3 bases and J lost 11, with 14 bases in between. The CDR3 has 12 amino acids. A single record per CDR3 protein comes from TCRdb applying MiXCR to the 5' RACE reads. The profile covers 250,000 to 350,000 distinct CDR3 sequences, with roughly 20% appearing a single time and 3.5% taken by the ten largest. This chain uses TRBV20-1 with TRBJ2-1, with D perhaps given as TRBD1 or TRBD2 (6 bases each). The source material was blood, either unsorted or a sorted T cell fraction (not recorded which). The sequence derives from a female donor with ankylosing spondylitis or in good health (not recorded which). The CDR3 nucleotides read TGCAGTGCTAGGTGGGGGGCGGACCAGCAGTTCTTC. Its protein is CSARWGADQQFF.